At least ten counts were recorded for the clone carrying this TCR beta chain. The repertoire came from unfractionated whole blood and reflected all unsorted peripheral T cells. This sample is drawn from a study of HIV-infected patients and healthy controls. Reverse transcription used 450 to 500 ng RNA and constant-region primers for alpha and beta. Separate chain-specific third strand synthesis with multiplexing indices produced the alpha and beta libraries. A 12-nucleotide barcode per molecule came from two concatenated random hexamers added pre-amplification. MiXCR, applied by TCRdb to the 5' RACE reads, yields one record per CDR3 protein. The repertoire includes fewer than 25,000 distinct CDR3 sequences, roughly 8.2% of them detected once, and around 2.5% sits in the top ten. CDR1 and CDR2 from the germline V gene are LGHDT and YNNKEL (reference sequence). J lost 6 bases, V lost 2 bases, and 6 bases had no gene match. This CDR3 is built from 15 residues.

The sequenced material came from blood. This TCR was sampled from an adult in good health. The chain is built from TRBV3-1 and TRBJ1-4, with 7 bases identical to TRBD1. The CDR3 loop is CASSQKQGGDEKLFF. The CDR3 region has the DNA TGTGCCAGCAGCCAAAAGCAGGGGGGCGATGAAAAACTGTTTTTT.